The clone carrying this TCR beta chain appeared a few times. Study members were between about 18 and 95 years old and lived in approximately 25 US regions. Each participant's cohort was designated according to participant-reported clinical history. Two negative PCRs, clearance, or symptom resolution characterized the recovered Cohort 3 donors. Original processing methods: Amplification of reference gene primers was used by the study to estimate nucleated cell counts. Here immunoSEQ multiplex PCR was the method, and the copy in TCRdb shows in-frame clones only, minus some. That table furnishes V, J and clone size, whereas the DNA furnished D and trimming. In the table there are about 190,000 clones, 70% to 85% of which are singletons. These data are taken from a study of blood T cell repertoires in COVID-19. Germline CDR1 is SNHLY and CDR2 is FYNNEI. V gave up 2 bases and J gave up 10 bases, with 12 bases separating them. The CDR3 has 14 residues.

The chain has TRBV2 and TRBJ1-6; D is ambiguous. The receptor comes from a woman aged 25 to 39 who had recovered from COVID-19. Sequencing was carried out using PBMCs or T cells enriched from blood (not recorded which). Here the CDR3 reads CASSENGVESPLHF. CDR3 bases: TGTGCCAGCAGTGAAAACGGGGTTGAGTCACCCCTCCACTTT.